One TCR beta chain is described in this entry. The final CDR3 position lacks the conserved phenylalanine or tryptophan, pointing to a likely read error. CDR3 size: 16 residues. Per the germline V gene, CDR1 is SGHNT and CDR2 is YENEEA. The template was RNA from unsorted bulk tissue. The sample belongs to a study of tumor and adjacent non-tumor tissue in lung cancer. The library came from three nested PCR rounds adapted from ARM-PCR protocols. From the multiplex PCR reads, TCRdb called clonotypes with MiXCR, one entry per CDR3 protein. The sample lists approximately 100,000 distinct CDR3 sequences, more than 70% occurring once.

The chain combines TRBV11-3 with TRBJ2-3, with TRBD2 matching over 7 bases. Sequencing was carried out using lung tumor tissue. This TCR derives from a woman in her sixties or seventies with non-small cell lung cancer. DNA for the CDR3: TGTGCCAGTAGCTCAGGACTAGATGGGGCCACAGATACGCAGTATTCT. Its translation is CASSSGLDGATDTQYS.